This TCR beta chain was recorded in a study of neurological immune-mediated disorders. This clonotype has a count of ten or more. The V and J ends lost 3 bases and 0 bases, in that order; junction bases with no gene match: 4. CDR3 size: 15 residues. Germline lookup yields CDR1 SGHTA and CDR2 FQGTGA. A single record per CDR3 protein comes from TCRdb applying MiXCR to the 5' RACE reads. The sample shows 77,000 or so distinct CDR3 sequences, 9.4% of them seen only once. The V call is TRBV7-3, the J call TRBJ1-1; 7 bases fit TRBD1. The sequenced material came from PBMCs. This TCR derives from a man in his fifties in good health. This chain's CDR3 is CASSLTGIMNTEAFF. CDR3 sequence (DNA): TGTGCCAGCAGCTTGACAGGGATTATGAACACTGAAGCTTTCTTT. The full variable domain, completed using reference TRBV7-3 and TRBJ1-1, is GAGVSQTPSNKVTEKGKYVELRCDPISGHTALYWYRQSLGQGPEFLIYFQGTGAADDSGLPNDRFFAVRPEGSVSTLKIQRTERGDSAVYLCASSLTGIMNTEAFFGQGTRLTVV.